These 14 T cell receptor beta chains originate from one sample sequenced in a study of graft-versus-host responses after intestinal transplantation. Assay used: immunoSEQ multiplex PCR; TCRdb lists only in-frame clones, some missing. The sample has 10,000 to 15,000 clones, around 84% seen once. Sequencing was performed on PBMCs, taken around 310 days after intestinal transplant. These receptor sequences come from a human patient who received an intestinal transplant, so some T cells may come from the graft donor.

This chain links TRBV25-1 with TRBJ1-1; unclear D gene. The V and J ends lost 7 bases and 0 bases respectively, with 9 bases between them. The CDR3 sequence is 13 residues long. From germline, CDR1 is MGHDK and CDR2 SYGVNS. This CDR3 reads CASTGLLNTEAFF. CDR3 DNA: TGTGCCAGCACCGGACTGCTGAACACTGAAGCTTTCTTT. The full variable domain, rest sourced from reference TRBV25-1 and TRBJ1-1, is EADIYQTPRYLVIGTGKKITLECSQTMGHDKMYWYQQDPGMELHLIHYSYGVNSTEKGDLSSESTVSRIRTEHFPLTLESARPSHTSQYLCASTGLLNTEAFFGQGTRLTVV.

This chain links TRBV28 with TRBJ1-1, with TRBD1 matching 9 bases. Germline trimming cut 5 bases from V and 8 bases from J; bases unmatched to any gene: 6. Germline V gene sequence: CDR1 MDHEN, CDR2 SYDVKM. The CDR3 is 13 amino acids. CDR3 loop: CASSPGQGTEAFF. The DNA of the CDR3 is TGTGCCAGCAGTCCGGGACAGGGCACGGAAGCTTTCTTT. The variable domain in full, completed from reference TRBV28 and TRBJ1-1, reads DVKVTQSSRYLVKRTGEKVFLECVQDMDHENMFWYRQDPGLGLRLIYFSYDVKMKEKGDIPEGYSVSREKKERFSLILESASTNQTSMYLCASSPGQGTEAFFGQGTRLTVV.

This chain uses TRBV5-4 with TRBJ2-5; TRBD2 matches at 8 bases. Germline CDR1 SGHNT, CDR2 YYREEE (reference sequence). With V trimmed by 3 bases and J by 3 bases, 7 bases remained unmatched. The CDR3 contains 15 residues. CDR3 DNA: TGTGCCAGCAGCTCCGGGCTTAGCGGGAAAGAGACCCAGTACTTC. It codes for CASSSGLSGKETQYF.

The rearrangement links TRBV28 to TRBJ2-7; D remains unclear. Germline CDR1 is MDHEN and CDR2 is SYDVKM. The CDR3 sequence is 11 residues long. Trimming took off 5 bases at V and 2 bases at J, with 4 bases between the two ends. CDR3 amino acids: CASSRPYEQYF. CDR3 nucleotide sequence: TGTGCCAGCAGTCGTCCCTACGAGCAGTACTTC.

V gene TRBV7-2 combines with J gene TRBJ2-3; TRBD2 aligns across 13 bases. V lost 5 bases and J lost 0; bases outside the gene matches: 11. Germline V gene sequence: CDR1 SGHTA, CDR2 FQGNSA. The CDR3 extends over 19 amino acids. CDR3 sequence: CASSIRPPGLAGSTDTQYF. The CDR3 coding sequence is TGTGCCAGCAGCATACGCCCCCCGGGACTAGCGGGAAGCACAGATACGCAGTATTTT.

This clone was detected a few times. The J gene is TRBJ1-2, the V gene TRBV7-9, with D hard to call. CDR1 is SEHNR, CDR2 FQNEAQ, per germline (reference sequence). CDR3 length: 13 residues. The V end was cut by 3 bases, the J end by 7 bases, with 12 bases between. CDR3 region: CASSFNALAGYTF. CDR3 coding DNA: TGTGCCAGCAGCTTTAACGCCTTAGCTGGCTACACCTTC.

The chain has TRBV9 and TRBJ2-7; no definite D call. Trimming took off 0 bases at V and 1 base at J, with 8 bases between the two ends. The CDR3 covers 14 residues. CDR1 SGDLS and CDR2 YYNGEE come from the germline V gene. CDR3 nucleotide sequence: TGTGCCAGCAGCGTAGGGTCCAGGTCCTACGAGCAGTACTTC. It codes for CASSVGSRSYEQYF.

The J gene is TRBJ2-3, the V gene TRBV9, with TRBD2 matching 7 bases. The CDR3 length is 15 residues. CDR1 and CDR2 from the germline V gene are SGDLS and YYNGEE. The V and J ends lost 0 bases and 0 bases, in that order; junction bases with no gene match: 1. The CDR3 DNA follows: TGTGCCAGCAGCGTAGCGGGAGGTAGCACAGATACGCAGTATTTT. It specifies CASSVAGGSTDTQYF.

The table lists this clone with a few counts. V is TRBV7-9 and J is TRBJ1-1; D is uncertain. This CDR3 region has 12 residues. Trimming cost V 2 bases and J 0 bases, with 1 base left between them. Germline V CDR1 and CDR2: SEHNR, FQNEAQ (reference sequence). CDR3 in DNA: TGTGCCAGCAGCTTACTGAACACTGAAGCTTTCTTT. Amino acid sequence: CASSLLNTEAFF.

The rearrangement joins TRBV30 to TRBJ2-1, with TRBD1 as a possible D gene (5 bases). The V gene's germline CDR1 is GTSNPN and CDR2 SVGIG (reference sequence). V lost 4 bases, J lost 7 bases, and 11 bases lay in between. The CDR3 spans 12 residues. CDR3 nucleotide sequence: TGTGCCTGGACAGGGAATAGGAATGAGCAGTTCTTC. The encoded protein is CAWTGNRNEQFF.

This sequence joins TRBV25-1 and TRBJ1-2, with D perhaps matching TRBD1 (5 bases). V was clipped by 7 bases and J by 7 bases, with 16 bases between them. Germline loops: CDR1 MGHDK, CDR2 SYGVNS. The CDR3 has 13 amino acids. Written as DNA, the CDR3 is TGTGCCAGCACTTCATCAAGGGGTGGTGGCTACACCTTC. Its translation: CASTSSRGGGYTF.

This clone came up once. CDR3 sequence reads: CASSLVRAEQYF. The CDR3 DNA reads TGTGCCAGCAGCTTAGTGAGGGCCGAGCAGTACTTC. V and J are TRBV11-2 and TRBJ2-7; tentative D call: TRBD2 (5 bases). Germline-derived CDR1 and CDR2 are SGHAT and FQNNGV. The V end was cut by 1 base, the J end by 6 bases, with 7 bases between. CDR3 length: 12 amino acids.

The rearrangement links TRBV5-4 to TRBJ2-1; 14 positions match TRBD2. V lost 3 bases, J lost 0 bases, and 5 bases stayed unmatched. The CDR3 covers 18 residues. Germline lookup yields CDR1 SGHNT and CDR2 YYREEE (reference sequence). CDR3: CASSSGLAGARSYNEQFF. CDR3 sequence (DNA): TGTGCCAGCAGCTCGGGACTAGCGGGAGCGCGCTCCTACAATGAGCAGTTCTTC. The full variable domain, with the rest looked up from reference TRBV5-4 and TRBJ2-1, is ETGVTQSPTHLIKTRGQQVTLRCSSQSGHNTVSWYQQALGQGPQFIFQYYREEENGRGNFPPRFSGLQFPNYSSELNVNALELDDSALYLCASSSGLAGARSYNEQFFGPGTRLTVL.

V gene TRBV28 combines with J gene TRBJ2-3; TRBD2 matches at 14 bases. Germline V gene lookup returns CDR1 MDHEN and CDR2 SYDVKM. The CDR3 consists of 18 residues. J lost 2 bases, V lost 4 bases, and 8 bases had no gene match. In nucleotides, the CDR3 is TGTGCCAGCAGTTCGAACGGGGGACTAGCGGGGGACACAGATACGCAGTATTTT. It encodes CASSSNGGLAGDTDTQYF. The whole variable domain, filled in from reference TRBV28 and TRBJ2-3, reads DVKVTQSSRYLVKRTGEKVFLECVQDMDHENMFWYRQDPGLGLRLIYFSYDVKMKEKGDIPEGYSVSREKKERFSLILESASTNQTSMYLCASSSNGGLAGDTDTQYFGPGTRLTVL.